This TCR beta chain came from a study of blood T cells in healthy people across ages. Study-level background: Through template switching, about one barcoded beta molecule was captured per two T cells, as measured in model experiments.

Donation came from healthy Caucasian individuals in Russia who were aged about 6 to 95. Donors gave 9 to 10 milliliters of peripheral blood apiece. V lost 8 bases and J 7 bases, leaving 14 bases between the germline ends. This CDR3 spans 13 amino acids. Germline CDR1 and CDR2: SNHLY and FYNNEI. With a J-beta primer mix and a sample-barcoded 5' primer, a second PCR ran about 7 to 11 cycles. One entry per CDR3 protein results from TCRdb running MiXCR on the 5' RACE reads. The sample contains roughly 560,000 distinct CDR3 sequences, 24% of which appear only once. These records were also assigned to another study, of T cells of mothers and their children. That study adds: All donors were healthy and Caucasian; they were a few mothers and their six children.

This sequence originates from a boy younger than 18 in good health. Sequenced sample: blood. This chain joins TRBV2 and TRBJ2-2, with D perhaps matching TRBD1 (5 bases). The CDR3 DNA follows: TGTGCCAGCCCAGGGCAGGATGACGGGGAGCTGTTTTTT. As protein: CASPGQDDGELFF.